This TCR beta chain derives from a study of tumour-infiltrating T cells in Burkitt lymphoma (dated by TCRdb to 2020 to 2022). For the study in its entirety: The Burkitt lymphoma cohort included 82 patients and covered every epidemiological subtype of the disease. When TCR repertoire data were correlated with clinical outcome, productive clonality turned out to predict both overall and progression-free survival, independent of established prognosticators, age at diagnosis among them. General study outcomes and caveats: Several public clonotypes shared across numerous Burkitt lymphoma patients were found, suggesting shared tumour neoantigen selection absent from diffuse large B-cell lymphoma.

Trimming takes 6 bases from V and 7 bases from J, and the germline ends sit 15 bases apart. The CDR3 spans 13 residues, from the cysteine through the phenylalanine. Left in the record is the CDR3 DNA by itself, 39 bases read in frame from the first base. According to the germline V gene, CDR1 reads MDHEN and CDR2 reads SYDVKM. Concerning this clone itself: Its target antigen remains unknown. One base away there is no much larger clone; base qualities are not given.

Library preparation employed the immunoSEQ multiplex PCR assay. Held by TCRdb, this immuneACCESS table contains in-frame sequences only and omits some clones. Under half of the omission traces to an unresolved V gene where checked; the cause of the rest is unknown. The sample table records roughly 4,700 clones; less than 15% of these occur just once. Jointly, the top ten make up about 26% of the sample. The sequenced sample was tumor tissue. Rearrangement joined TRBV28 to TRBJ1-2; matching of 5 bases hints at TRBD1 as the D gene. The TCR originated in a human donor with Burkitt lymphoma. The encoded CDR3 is CASSPWGWGGYTF. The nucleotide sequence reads TGTGCCAGCAGCCCCTGGGGGTGGGGTGGCTACACCTTC.